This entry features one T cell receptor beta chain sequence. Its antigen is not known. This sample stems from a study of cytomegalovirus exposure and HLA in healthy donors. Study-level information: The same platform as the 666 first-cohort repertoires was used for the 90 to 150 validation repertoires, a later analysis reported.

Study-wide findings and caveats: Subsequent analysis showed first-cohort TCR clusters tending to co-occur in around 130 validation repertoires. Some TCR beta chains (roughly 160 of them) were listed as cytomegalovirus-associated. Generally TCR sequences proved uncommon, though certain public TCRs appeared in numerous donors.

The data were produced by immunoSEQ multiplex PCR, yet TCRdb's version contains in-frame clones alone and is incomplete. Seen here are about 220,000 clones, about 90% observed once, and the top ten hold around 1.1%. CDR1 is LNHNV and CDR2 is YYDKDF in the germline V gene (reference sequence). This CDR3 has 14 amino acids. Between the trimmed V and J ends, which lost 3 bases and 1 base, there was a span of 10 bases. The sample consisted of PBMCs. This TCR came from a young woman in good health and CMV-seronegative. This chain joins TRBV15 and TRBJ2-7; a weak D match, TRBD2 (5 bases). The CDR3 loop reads CATSRREQSYEQYF. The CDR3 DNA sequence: TGTGCCACCAGCAGGAGGGAGCAGTCCTACGAGCAGTACTTC.